This T cell receptor beta chain comes out of a study of shared clonotypes between healthy human individuals. The study, taken as a whole, reports: Clonotype sharing among donors likely depends on sequencing depth.

In regard to this clone: Its target is unknown.

The naive CD8 subset, CD45RO-negative cells positively selected for CCR7, excluded terminally differentiated effector memory CD45RA+ cells. Deep was the level at which the assay was run. Each replicate PCR on the sorted subsets used 200 to 250 ng DNA (approximately 27,000 T cell genomes). Source study methods: ImmunoSEQ gave junction-only sequences without quality scores, so filtering differed. Produced via immunoSEQ multiplex PCR; TCRdb's table is partial and in-frame only. The D gene and trimming were derived from the DNA, and the V and J assignments and clone size from that table. The table records roughly 850,000 clones, 95% to 97% of them present only once. Sequenced sample: naive CD8+ T cells sorted from blood. The source is a man aged 30 to 45 in good health.

The DNA of the CDR3 is TGTGCCAGCAGACCCTTAGCCCTCAATGAAAAACTGTTTTTT. This codes for CASRPLALNEKLFF. The genes are TRBV6-5 and TRBJ1-4; D is ambiguous. CDR3 length: 14 residues. Trimming shortened V by 6 bases and J by 5 bases, and 13 bases separated the two germline ends. CDR1 MNHEY and CDR2 SVGAGI come from the germline V gene.